These 29 T cell receptor beta chains were all obtained from the same sample, sequenced in a study of blood T cells in healthy people across ages (dated by TCRdb to between 2015 and 2016). Libraries were prepared through 5' RACE. TCRdb shows the sequencer as Illumina HiSeq 2500. A second 7 to 11 cycle PCR used a sample-barcoded 5' primer and a J-beta primer mix. The raw public reads went through TCRdb reprocessing: fastp at Q25, MiXCR clone calling, in-frame beta chains kept. Rows are combined by CDR3 protein, so each entry shows the most common genes and DNA. This sample has 650,000 to 700,000 distinct CDR3 sequences in its table, and roughly half of those were observed once. In total, the top ten clones hold approximately 13% of the sample. The sequenced material came from blood. The receptors stem from a woman older than 75 in good health.

The chain couples TRBV3-1 to TRBJ1-2; TRBD1 might be the D (6 bases). The CDR3 has 15 residues. Germline assignment: CDR1 LGHDT and CDR2 YNNKEL (reference sequence). V dropped 1 base and J dropped 3 bases, with 12 bases sitting between them. CDR3 bases: TGTGCCAGCAGCCAAGCTCAGGGGATCTACTATGGCTACACCTTC. Protein sequence: CASSQAQGIYYGYTF. Full variable domain (remainder filled in from reference TRBV3-1 and TRBJ1-2): DTAVSQTPKYLVTQMGNDKSIKCEQNLGHDTMYWYKQDSKKFLKIMFSYNNKELIINETVPNRFSPKSPDKAHLNLHINSLELGDSAVYFCASSQAQGIYYGYTFGSGTRLTVV.

A few counts support this clonotype. The chain uses TRBV2 and TRBJ2-3, with a possible D match to TRBD1 (6 bases). Per germline, CDR1 SNHLY and CDR2 FYNNEI. The CDR3 is 15 residues long. The ends were cut back, 6 bases at V and 0 bases at J, with 13 bases in the middle. CDR3 residues: CASSQQGLSTDTQYF. In DNA, the CDR3 is TGTGCCAGCAGCCAACAGGGCTTGAGCACAGATACGCAGTATTTT.

This clonotype has ten or more counts. The CDR3 reads CSTIIAGGPYNEQFF. The CDR3 DNA reads as TGCAGCACAATTATAGCGGGAGGGCCCTACAATGAGCAGTTCTTC. The chain is built from TRBV29-1 and TRBJ2-1; 11 nucleotides line up with TRBD2. The germline V gene encodes CDR1 SQVTM and CDR2 ANQGSEA. This CDR3 has 15 amino acids. The V and J ends lost 8 bases and 2 bases, in that order; junction bases with no gene match: 8.

The CDR3 DNA reads TGCAGCGAACAGAGATCGAACACTGAAGCTTTCTTT. Protein: CSEQRSNTEAFF. The rearrangement joins TRBV29-1 to TRBJ1-1; no clear D gene. V lost 7 bases to trimming and J lost 1 base, with 10 bases between them. The CDR3 has 12 amino acids. CDR1 SQVTM and CDR2 ANQGSEA come from the germline V gene.

This clonotype was seen repeatedly, ten times or more. The chain links TRBV7-9 to TRBJ2-1; 13 bases are a match to TRBD2. The CDR3 length is 15 residues. Germline CDR1 is SEHNR and CDR2 is FQNEAQ (reference sequence). V dropped 5 bases and J dropped 6; count of bases not matched to a gene: 4. The CDR3 DNA sequence: TGTGCCAGCAGCGGGGGACTAGCGGGGTCCAATGAGCAGTTCTTC. Amino acids: CASSGGLAGSNEQFF. The whole variable domain, filled in from reference TRBV7-9 and TRBJ2-1, reads DTGVSQNPRHKITKRGQNVTFRCDPISEHNRLYWYRQTLGQGPEFLTYFQNEAQLEKSRLLSDRFSAERPKGSFSTLEIQRTEQGDSAMYLCASSGGLAGSNEQFFGPGTRLTVL.

The chain combines TRBV27 with TRBJ1-1; D remains unclear. This CDR3 has 14 residues. Trimming shortened V by 8 bases and J by 5 bases, and 18 bases separated the two germline ends. Looked up from germline, CDR1 is MNHEY and CDR2 is SMNVEV (reference sequence). The CDR3 spells CASLPPGEWTEAFF. CDR3 bases: TGTGCCAGCCTCCCCCCGGGAGAGTGGACTGAAGCTTTCTTT.

At least ten counts were recorded for this clonotype. The chain links TRBV12-3 or TRBV12-4 to TRBJ2-1; 10 positions agree with TRBD2. V shed 7 bases and J 5 bases; nucleotides not matched to a gene: 5. The CDR3 loop spans 14 amino acids. In nucleotides, the CDR3 is TGTGCCAGCACCTGGACTAGCGGCAACAATGAGCAGTTCTTC. This encodes CASTWTSGNNEQFF.

This clonotype was seen only a few times. This chain joins TRBV12-3 or TRBV12-4 and TRBJ2-7; D call uncertain. The length of the CDR3 is 13 residues. The V gene lost 6 bases and the J gene lost 4 bases, with 13 bases spanning the gap. CDR3: CASSGAANYEQYF. CDR3 in DNA: TGTGCCAGCAGCGGAGCCGCGAATTACGAGCAGTACTTC.

This clonotype has at least ten counts. The chain couples TRBV29-1 to TRBJ2-7, with TRBD1 matching 11 bases. The V segment lost 4 bases and the J segment 4 bases; nucleotides outside the gene matches: 3. CDR1 is SQVTM and CDR2 is ANQGSEA in the germline V gene. The CDR3 spans 13 residues. The CDR3 reads CSVADRGQYEQYF. The CDR3 DNA is TGCAGCGTTGCGGACAGGGGGCAGTACGAGCAGTACTTC.

The chain is built from TRBV5-1 and TRBJ2-3, with 9 nucleotides matching TRBD2. Germline V gene lookup returns CDR1 SGHRS and CDR2 YFSETQ. This CDR3 region has 15 residues. After removal of 5 bases from V and 2 bases from J, the junction contained 6 bases not matched to a gene. The CDR3 region has the DNA TGCGCCAGCAGACAGCGGGGGGTACCCACAGATACGCAGTATTTT. Amino acid sequence: CASRQRGVPTDTQYF.

This chain connects TRBV5-1 to TRBJ2-1, with D uncertain. The length of the CDR3 is 13 residues. Germline V gives CDR1 SGHRS, CDR2 YFSETQ. V lost 0 bases and J lost 6, with 7 bases in between. The CDR3 DNA reads TGCGCCAGCAGCTTGGTAGGAAGCAATGAGCAGTTCTTC. As protein: CASSLVGSNEQFF.

J is TRBJ1-1 and V is TRBV20-1, with D uncertain. CDR1 is DFQATT and CDR2 is SNEGSKA in the germline V gene (reference sequence). CDR3 length: 11 residues. Between the trimmed V and J ends, which lost 2 bases and 7 bases, there was a span of 8 bases. This CDR3 reads CSARHIDEAFF. The CDR3 DNA follows: TGCAGTGCTAGACACATCGATGAAGCTTTCTTT.

A remark on this clonotype: A much larger clone lies a single base off, so this may be a read error. The gene calls are TRBV11-2 and TRBJ2-1, with 14 bases lining up with TRBD2. The DNA end is more similar to TRBJ2-7, so the J call may be wrong. The CDR3 has 16 amino acids. Germline V gene sequence: CDR1 SGHAT, CDR2 FQNNGV. The CDR3 nucleotides are TGTGCCAGCAGCTCGGGACTAGCGGGAGCCCACAATGAGCAGTACTTC. Amino acids: CASSSGLAGAHNEQYF.

V gene TRBV20-1 combines with J gene TRBJ1-5; D is unresolved. The CDR3 is 14 residues long. CDR1 and CDR2 (germline): DFQATT, SNEGSKA (reference sequence). V shed 5 bases and J shed 0 bases, with 11 bases lying between them. The chain's CDR3 is CSADMIGSNQPQHF. Here the CDR3 DNA reads TGCAGTGCTGACATGATAGGTAGCAATCAGCCCCAGCATTTT.

V gene TRBV15 combines with J gene TRBJ2-1; perhaps TRBD2 as D (6 bases). Germline V gives CDR1 LNHNV, CDR2 YYDKDF (reference sequence). This CDR3 spans 16 amino acids. V shed 1 base and J shed 6 bases, with 16 bases lying between them. The CDR3 DNA follows: TGTGCCACCAGCAGAGGTCCCGCGGGGTCGGTCAATGAGCAGTTCTTC. This gives the protein CATSRGPAGSVNEQFF.

Ten or more counts support this clonotype. This chain joins TRBV30 and TRBJ2-6; the D is unclear. V was trimmed by 2 bases and J by 0 bases, leaving 5 bases between them. The CDR3 is 14 residues long. Germline CDR1 is GTSNPN and CDR2 is SVGIG (reference sequence). CDR3 sequence reads: CAWSLHSGANVLTF. The CDR3 region has the DNA TGTGCCTGGAGTCTCCACTCTGGGGCCAACGTCCTGACTTTC.

This rearrangement joins TRBV5-1 to TRBJ1-4; tentatively, D is TRBD1 (5 bases). Looked up from germline, CDR1 is SGHRS and CDR2 is YFSETQ. Trimming took 4 bases from V and 11 from J, leaving 21 bases between them. CDR3 length equals 15 residues. CDR3 sequence (DNA): TGCGCCAGCAGCAGTCCCGGGACCAATAAGGGGAAACTGTTTTTT. This sequence encodes CASSSPGTNKGKLFF.

This rearrangement joins TRBV24-1 to TRBJ2-5, with D maybe TRBD2 (6 bases). With 4 bases removed from V and 5 bases from J, the gap between germline ends came to 16 bases. The CDR3 runs 15 residues. Germline V gene lookup returns CDR1 KGHDR and CDR2 SFDVKD. In nucleotides, the CDR3 is TGTGCCACCAGTGACCCGGGACTCCTCGGGGAGACCCAGTACTTC. Translation: CATSDPGLLGETQYF.

CDR3 sequence reads: CSAVRTGKVKFF. For the CDR3, the DNA is TGCAGTGCCGTTCGGACAGGGAAGGTGAAGTTCTTC. The chain is built from TRBV20-1 and TRBJ2-1, with 8 bases fitting TRBD1. CDR3 length equals 12 residues. Unmatched junction bases numbered 12, after V lost 6 bases and J lost 14 bases. Germline V gives CDR1 DFQATT, CDR2 SNEGSKA (reference sequence).

This chain links TRBV10-3 with TRBJ1-2, with D uncertain. In germline, CDR1 is ENHRY, CDR2 SYGVKD. This CDR3 has 14 amino acids. Trimming removed 8 bases at V and 4 bases at J, with 17 bases between. This chain's CDR3 is CAIGVGSLGYGYTF. CDR3 sequence (DNA): TGTGCCATCGGTGTCGGCTCCTTAGGCTATGGCTACACCTTC.

This clonotype was seen at least ten times. V gene TRBV7-8 combines with J gene TRBJ2-1; no clear D. From germline, CDR1 is SGHVS and CDR2 FQNEAQ. V gave up 5 bases and J gave up 1 base, with 18 bases separating them. CDR3 length: 17 residues. The CDR3 DNA is TGTGCCAGCAGCCCTCGTCCCAGGTGGTATTCCTACAATGAGCAGTTCTTC. It translates to CASSPRPRWYSYNEQFF.

There are a few counts of this clonotype. The chain recombines TRBV6-6 with TRBJ2-5; no definite D call. The CDR3 sequence is 12 residues long. Per the germline V gene, CDR1 is MNHNY and CDR2 is SVGAGI (reference sequence). Trimming took off 8 bases at V and 0 bases at J, with 7 bases between the two ends. The CDR3 protein is CASGAYQETQYF. The CDR3 DNA is TGTGCCAGCGGCGCGTACCAAGAGACCCAGTACTTC.

About this clonotype: Just one base apart from a much larger clone, this may be a read error. The rearrangement links TRBV20-1 to TRBJ2-1; D remains unclear. The DNA end is a closer match to TRBJ2-7, so the J assignment may be wrong. The CDR3 has 15 amino acids. Germline V gene data show CDR1 as DFQATT and CDR2 as SNEGSKA (reference sequence). CDR3 protein: CSASGRRTSYNEQYF. CDR3 bases: TGCAGTGCATCCGGCCGGAGAACCTCCTACAATGAGCAGTACTTC.

This rearrangement joins TRBV12-3 or TRBV12-4 to TRBJ2-4; 7 bases map to TRBD1. This CDR3 region has 15 residues. V was clipped by 7 bases and J by 3 bases; unmatched bases: 9. This CDR3 is CASTYTAGGKNIQYF. As DNA, the CDR3 is TGTGCCAGCACCTATACGGCAGGGGGCAAAAACATTCAGTACTTC.

This clonotype was counted between two and nine times. A much larger clone is a single base away; this may be a read error. The V gene is TRBV3-1, the J gene TRBJ2-5, with D possibly TRBD2 on 5 matching bases. CDR3 length: 15 amino acids. Germline V gene lookup returns CDR1 LGHDT and CDR2 YNNKEL (reference sequence). V lost 1 base and J lost 11, with 20 bases in between. CDR3 DNA: TGTGCCAGCAGCCAAGGAGCGGTTACCTACAATGAGCAGTACTTC. Protein: CASSQGAVTYNEQYF.

The chain carries TRBV20-1 and TRBJ1-2, with a weak D call TRBD1 (5 bases). The V end lost 6 bases, the J end lost 13 bases, and 21 bases lay between the germline ends. The CDR3 extends over 12 amino acids. The germline gives CDR1 DFQATT, CDR2 SNEGSKA (reference sequence). CDR3: CSAPDQGMSCTF. CDR3 DNA sequence: TGCAGTGCCCCTGACCAGGGAATGAGCTGCACCTTC.

This clonotype was observed at least ten times. The chain employs TRBV29-1 and TRBJ2-7, with D possibly matching TRBD1 (6 bases). CDR1 is SQVTM, CDR2 ANQGSEA, per germline. The CDR3 covers 14 residues. V shed 5 bases and J shed 1 base, with 15 bases lying between them. The CDR3 DNA is TGCAGCGTTCGAGAGACAGGAATTTCCTACGAGCAGTACTTC. Amino acid sequence: CSVRETGISYEQYF.

V gene TRBV7-2 combines with J gene TRBJ1-5, with 8 bases fitting TRBD1. Germline V gene lookup returns CDR1 SGHTA and CDR2 FQGNSA. The trim removed 5 bases at V and 9 bases at J, leaving 6 bases unmatched. The CDR3 has 13 amino acids. CDR3 in amino acids: CASSLDRVGPQHF. The CDR3 bases are TGTGCCAGCAGCCTGGACAGGGTTGGGCCCCAGCATTTT.

The rearrangement links TRBV20-1 to TRBJ1-5; 7 nucleotides align to TRBD1. CDR1 and CDR2 (germline): DFQATT, SNEGSKA (reference sequence). Trimming cost V 4 bases and J 9 bases; bases outside gene matches: 9. This CDR3 contains 13 residues. CDR3 DNA sequence: TGCAGTGCTACAGGACAGGTTGGTTGGCCCCAGCATTTT. It translates to CSATGQVGWPQHF.